This TCR beta chain was recorded in a study of T cell responses to AZD1222 COVID-19 vaccine. The study's findings and limits: The study sampled repertoires only after the peak T cell response.

This clone was detected only once. Its matching antigen is unknown. This table comes from immunoSEQ multiplex PCR, and its TCRdb copy is limited to in-frame clones, with some not included. Of about 180,000 clones listed, 88% are singletons. The CDR3 contains 14 residues. Trimming removed 2 bases at V and 5 bases at J, with 10 bases between. Germline CDR1 is MNHEY and CDR2 is SMNVEV (reference sequence). J is TRBJ2-1 and V is TRBV27; D could derive from TRBD1 or TRBD2 (6 bases each). The receptor was isolated from an adult in good health. The sequencing here drew on peripheral blood, taken on day 0 of AZD1222 vaccination. Here the CDR3 reads CASSLIGGNNEQFF. CDR3 DNA: TGTGCCAGCAGTTTAATCGGGGGCAACAATGAGCAGTTCTTC.